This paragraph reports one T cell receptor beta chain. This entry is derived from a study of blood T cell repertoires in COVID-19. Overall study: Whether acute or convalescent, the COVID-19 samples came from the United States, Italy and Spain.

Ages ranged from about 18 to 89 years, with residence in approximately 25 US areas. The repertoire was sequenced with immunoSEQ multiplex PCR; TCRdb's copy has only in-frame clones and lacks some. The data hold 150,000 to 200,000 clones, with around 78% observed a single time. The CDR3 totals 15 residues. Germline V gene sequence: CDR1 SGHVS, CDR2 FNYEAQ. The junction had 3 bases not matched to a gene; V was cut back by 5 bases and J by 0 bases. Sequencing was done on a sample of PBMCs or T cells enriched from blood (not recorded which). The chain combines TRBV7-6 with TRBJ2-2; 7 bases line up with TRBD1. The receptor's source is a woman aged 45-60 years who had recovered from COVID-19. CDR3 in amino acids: CASSQQGTNTGELFF. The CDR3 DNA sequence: TGTGCCAGCAGCCAACAGGGGACGAACACCGGGGAGCTGTTTTTT.